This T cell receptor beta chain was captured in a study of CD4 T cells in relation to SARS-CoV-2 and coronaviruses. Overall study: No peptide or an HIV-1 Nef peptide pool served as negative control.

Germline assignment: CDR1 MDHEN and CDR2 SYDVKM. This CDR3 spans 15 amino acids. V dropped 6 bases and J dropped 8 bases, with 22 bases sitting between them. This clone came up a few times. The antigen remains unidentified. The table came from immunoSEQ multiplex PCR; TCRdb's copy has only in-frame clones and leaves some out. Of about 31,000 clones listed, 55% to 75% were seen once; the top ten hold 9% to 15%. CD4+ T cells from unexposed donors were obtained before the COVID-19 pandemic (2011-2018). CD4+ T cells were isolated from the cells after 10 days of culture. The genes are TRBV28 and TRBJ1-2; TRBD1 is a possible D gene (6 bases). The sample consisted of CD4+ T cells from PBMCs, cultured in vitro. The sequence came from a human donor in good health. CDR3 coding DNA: TGTGCCAGCAGCCCAACGACAGGAGGGCTTCCGGGCTACACCTTC. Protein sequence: CASSPTTGGLPGYTF.